Sequencing of this T cell receptor (beta chain) was carried out in a study of OX40 agonist ivuxolimab in advanced cancers. The protocol was immunoSEQ multiplex PCR, while the TCRdb copy is restricted to in-frame clones and leaves out a portion. The table shows about 59,000 clones, with 85% occurring only once. This clone was counted a single time. The antigen is not known. The V gene's germline CDR1 is SNHLY and CDR2 FYNNEI. The CDR3 contains 15 residues. The ends lost 4 bases at V and 9 bases at J; junction bases unmatched: 9. Study-level points and caveats: The specificity for antigen of the expanded peripheral T cells was not determined.

The source is an adult with an advanced solid tumor such as melanoma, head and neck, liver or kidney cancer. The chain combines TRBV2 with TRBJ2-1; 10 bases map to TRBD2. The source was CD4+ or CD8+ T cells sorted from blood, collected in a trial of the OX40 agonist ivuxolimab. Here the CDR3 DNA reads TGTGCCAGCAGTGTGCGGCTAGCGGGAGACGGTGAGCAGTTCTTC. Protein product: CASSVRLAGDGEQFF.